The 22 T cell receptor beta chains presented below share a single source sample, sequenced in a study of blood T cell repertoires in COVID-19. Method: immunoSEQ multiplex PCR; TCRdb's copy keeps in-frame clones and lacks some. The sample has roughly 450,000 clones; 80% to 95% are singletons. Sample: PBMCs or T cells enriched from blood (not recorded which). The source of these receptors is a man between 18 and 35 years old who had recovered from COVID-19.

This clone was detected only once. The chain joins TRBV6-6 to TRBJ1-2, with D possibly being TRBD1 (6 bases). Per the germline V gene, CDR1 is MNHNY and CDR2 is SVGAGI (reference sequence). The V and J ends lost 5 bases and 4 bases respectively, with 14 bases between them. There are 14 residues in the CDR3. The CDR3 DNA sequence: TGTGCCAGCAGTAGGCGGGAGGGGGGCTATGGCTACACCTTC. Its protein is CASSRREGGYGYTF.

The count of this clone is one. The chain has TRBV5-6 and TRBJ1-6; no clear D. Germline CDR1 is SGHDT and CDR2 is YYEEEE. The CDR3 has 15 residues. V lost 3 bases, J lost 9 bases, and 16 bases lay in between. The CDR3 nucleotides read TGTGCCAGCAGCTGGGGAGCGGGCCCGACTTCACCCCTCCACTTT. Translating it yields CASSWGAGPTSPLHF.

This clone has just one count. The V and J genes are TRBV20-1 and TRBJ2-5; D is ambiguous. This CDR3 spans 11 amino acids. Trimming cost V 8 bases and J 3 bases, with 10 bases left between them. Germline V gives CDR1 DFQATT, CDR2 SNEGSKA (reference sequence). The CDR3 sequence is CSPPVKETQYF. DNA for the CDR3: TGCAGTCCCCCAGTAAAAGAGACCCAGTACTTC.

The chain recombines TRBV2 with TRBJ2-7, with no clear D. The CDR3 loop spans 13 amino acids. V was trimmed by 0 bases and J by 6 bases, leaving 9 bases between them. Germline V gene sequence: CDR1 SNHLY, CDR2 FYNNEI. CDR3 nucleotide sequence: TGTGCCAGCAGTGAAGCGCATGCTACCGAGCAGTACTTC. Translation: CASSEAHATEQYF. Using reference TRBV2 and TRBJ2-7 for the parts outside the CDR3, the full variable domain is EPEVTQTPSHQVTQMGQEVILRCVPISNHLYFYWYRQILGQKVEFLVSFYNNEISEKSEIFDDQFSVERPDGSNFTLKIRSTKLEDSAMYFCASSEAHATEQYFGPGTRLTVT.

The chain links TRBV4-2 to TRBJ1-3; D is perhaps TRBD1 (6 bases). The CDR3 has 15 residues. Germline V lookup: CDR1 LGHNA, CDR2 YNFKEQ. Trimming stripped 0 bases from V and 4 bases from J, with 10 bases between. The DNA for the CDR3 is TGTGCCAGCAGCCAAGAGGGGGCAGGAGGAAACACCATATATTTT. Translating gives CASSQEGAGGNTIYF.

V is TRBV19 and J is TRBJ2-1; D uncertain. CDR1 and CDR2 from the germline V gene are LNHDA and SQIVND (reference sequence). V was trimmed by 3 bases and J by 3 bases, leaving 12 bases between them. This CDR3 contains 15 residues. CDR3 nucleotide sequence: TGTGCCAGTAGTATTGAGGCAGCTTTCTACAATGAGCAGTTCTTC. Translating gives CASSIEAAFYNEQFF.

The gene calls are TRBV27 and TRBJ2-7; 8 bases are a match to TRBD1. Trimming cost V 0 bases and J 5 bases; bases outside gene matches: 3. The germline V gene has CDR1 MNHEY and CDR2 SMNVEV (reference sequence). This CDR3 contains 14 residues. The CDR3 spells CASSLSDRGHEQYF. In DNA, the CDR3 is TGTGCCAGCAGTTTATCCGACAGGGGCCACGAGCAGTACTTC.

The chain is built from TRBV10-3 and TRBJ1-2; TRBD1 is a possible D gene (5 bases). The CDR3 covers 12 residues. Germline CDR1 and CDR2: ENHRY and SYGVKD. V lost 7 bases, J lost 8 bases, and 14 bases lay in between. The CDR3 bases are TGTGCCATCACCGGGGGAGAGGGGGGCTACACCTTC. The encoded protein is CAITGGEGGYTF.

The rearrangement links TRBV14 to TRBJ1-4, with D possibly being TRBD1 (5 bases). CDR1 and CDR2 (germline): SGHDN, FVKESK. The CDR3 contains 15 residues. Between the trimmed V and J ends, which lost 4 bases and 5 bases, there was a span of 14 bases. The CDR3 DNA reads as TGTGCCAGCAGCCGAGGTCGGGGGAGAAATGAAAAACTGTTTTTT. Amino acid sequence: CASSRGRGRNEKLFF.

This chain links TRBV7-3 with TRBJ2-2; 8 nucleotides line up with TRBD2. V trimming: 5 bases; J trimming: 6 bases; junction bases outside the gene matches: 11. Germline CDR1 reads SGHTA; CDR2 reads FQGTGA. The CDR3 spans 16 residues. CDR3 in DNA: TGTGCCAGCAGCCCGACTAGCGATACACCTCCCGGGGAGCTGTTTTTT. Translating gives CASSPTSDTPPGELFF.

This chain connects TRBV10-1 to TRBJ2-5, with 11 bases matching TRBD1. The CDR3 runs 16 residues. Per germline, CDR1 WNHNN and CDR2 SYGVQD (reference sequence). V was pared by 6 bases and J by 4 bases, with 10 bases of the junction left unmatched. The CDR3 bases are TGCGCCAGCAGCTCCCGGGACAGGGGGTCGGGAGAGACCCAGTACTTC. Translating it yields CASSSRDRGSGETQYF.

The chain is built from TRBV6-1 and TRBJ1-5; 8 nucleotides agree with TRBD1. Germline CDR1 MNHNS, CDR2 SASEGT. After removal of 1 base from V and 4 bases from J, the junction contained 0 bases not matched to a gene. This CDR3 region has 14 residues. In nucleotides, the CDR3 is TGTGCCAGCAGTGAAGGACAGGGGAATCAGCCCCAGCATTTT. Translating it yields CASSEGQGNQPQHF.

The V gene is TRBV2, the J gene TRBJ2-7, with D uncertain. Trimming removed 5 bases at V and 1 base at J, with 12 bases between. CDR3 length equals 14 residues. Germline lookup yields CDR1 SNHLY and CDR2 FYNNEI. CDR3 protein: CASSRVDPSYEQYF. CDR3 DNA: TGTGCCAGCAGTCGGGTAGATCCGTCCTACGAGCAGTACTTC.

The chain combines TRBV19 with TRBJ2-3; 13 bases line up with TRBD2. CDR1 and CDR2 from the germline V gene are LNHDA and SQIVND (reference sequence). Germline trimming cut 5 bases from V and 8 bases from J; bases unmatched to any gene: 7. The CDR3 covers 15 residues. The CDR3 is CASSLPTSGRTTQYF. The CDR3 DNA is TGTGCCAGTAGTCTTCCGACTAGCGGGAGGACTACGCAGTATTTT.

CDR3 DNA sequence: TGTGCCAGCAGCTTGTTTGGCAGGGGGCAATTTAGAACTGAAGCTTTCTTT. This sequence encodes CASSLFGRGQFRTEAFF. This sequence joins TRBV5-6 and TRBJ1-1, with TRBD1 matching over 8 bases. The CDR3 contains 17 residues. V dropped 1 base and J dropped 5; count of bases not matched to a gene: 13. CDR1 and CDR2 from the germline V gene are SGHDT and YYEEEE.

V usage is TRBV2 and J usage is TRBJ1-1; 7 bases agree with TRBD1. The CDR3 loop spans 15 amino acids. Trimming took 7 bases from V and 0 from J; bases not matched to a gene: 8. Germline V lookup: CDR1 SNHLY, CDR2 FYNNEI. The CDR3 bases are TGTGCCAGCAAGTCCACAGGGGAGTTGAACACTGAAGCTTTCTTT. Translated, it gives CASKSTGELNTEAFF. Based on the CDR3 plus reference TRBV2 and TRBJ1-1, the full variable domain is EPEVTQTPSHQVTQMGQEVILRCVPISNHLYFYWYRQILGQKVEFLVSFYNNEISEKSEIFDDQFSVERPDGSNFTLKIRSTKLEDSAMYFCASKSTGELNTEAFFGQGTRLTVV.

The J gene is TRBJ2-3, the V gene TRBV18; perhaps TRBD1 as D (6 bases). With 2 bases removed from V and 0 bases from J, the gap between germline ends came to 9 bases. This CDR3 contains 15 residues. Germline CDR1 is KGHSH and CDR2 is LQKENI. CDR3 residues: CASSPGGGSTDTQYF. DNA for the CDR3: TGTGCCAGCTCACCAGGGGGCGGAAGCACAGATACGCAGTATTTT.

The CDR3 sequence is CASSQAPGTNEKLFF. The CDR3 DNA follows: TGCGCCAGCAGCCAAGCTCCGGGAACTAATGAAAAACTGTTTTTT. The chain recombines TRBV4-1 with TRBJ1-4, with unresolved D. V was cut by 1 base and J by 1 base, with 7 bases left in between. The CDR3 extends over 15 amino acids. In germline, CDR1 is MGHRA, CDR2 YSYEKL.

The J gene is TRBJ2-1, the V gene TRBV27; 8 nucleotides agree with TRBD2. Germline CDR1 MNHEY, CDR2 SMNVEV (reference sequence). This CDR3 has 14 amino acids. J gave up 6 bases and V 6 bases, and 7 bases lay outside the gene matches. CDR3 in amino acids: CASRGAGVVNEQFF. Written as DNA, the CDR3 is TGTGCCAGCAGGGGAGCGGGAGTTGTCAATGAGCAGTTCTTC.

This chain connects TRBV3-1 (or the pseudogene TRBV3-2) to TRBJ2-3; 14 bases fit TRBD2. Germline V gene data show CDR1 as LGHDT and CDR2 as YNNKEL (reference sequence). The CDR3 sequence is 18 residues long. V was clipped by 1 base and J by 6 bases; unmatched bases: 9. The CDR3 sequence is CASSQAGTSGSGADTQYF. DNA for the CDR3: TGTGCCAGCAGCCAAGCCGGGACTAGCGGGAGCGGGGCGGATACGCAGTATTTT.

This clone has just one count. This sequence joins TRBV6-5 and TRBJ2-1; TRBD2 might be the D (5 bases). The germline gives CDR1 MNHEY, CDR2 SVGAGI. CDR3 size: 16 residues. Trimming cost V 0 bases and J 6 bases, with 15 bases left between them. The CDR3 DNA sequence: TGTGCCAGCAGTTACTCGGTGTGGGAGAGGTCCAATGAGCAGTTCTTC. As protein: CASSYSVWERSNEQFF.

The chain links TRBV19 to TRBJ1-2; D unresolved. Germline V gene data show CDR1 as LNHDA and CDR2 as SQIVND (reference sequence). With 3 bases removed from V and 4 bases from J, the gap between germline ends came to 12 bases. There are 14 residues in the CDR3. CDR3 region: CASSILRRGYGYTF. The CDR3 DNA reads TGTGCCAGTAGTATTTTGCGCCGGGGCTATGGCTACACCTTC.